These 5 T cell receptor beta chains were all obtained from the same sample, sequenced in a study of T cell responses to AZD1222 COVID-19 vaccine. Clones were sequenced by immunoSEQ multiplex PCR, and TCRdb holds only the in-frame ones, with some missing. The sample lists 200,000 or so clones; almost 95% were seen once. Sample: peripheral blood, taken on day 0 of AZD1222 vaccination. The receptors come from an adult in good health.

The V call is TRBV5-1, the J call TRBJ2-3; possibly TRBD1 for D (5 bases). Deletions cut 0 bases from V and 3 bases from J, with 20 bases between. The germline V gene encodes CDR1 SGHRS and CDR2 YFSETQ. The CDR3 consists of 18 residues. This CDR3 reads CASSLGQGKRSWTDTQYF. CDR3 bases: TGCGCCAGCAGCTTGGGGCAGGGAAAGAGGTCATGGACAGATACGCAGTATTTT.

The V gene is TRBV5-5, the J gene TRBJ1-6; D might be TRBD1 (5 bases). Germline V lookup: CDR1 SGHKS, CDR2 YYEKEE (reference sequence). Trimming took 5 bases from V and 5 from J, leaving 11 bases between them. The CDR3 spans 14 residues. CDR3 DNA: TGTGCCAGCAGGGGGCACGAAAATAATTCACCCCTCCACTTT. Protein: CASRGHENNSPLHF. Combining the CDR3 with reference TRBV5-5 and TRBJ1-6 gives the whole variable domain DAGVTQSPTHLIKTRGQQVTLRCSPISGHKSVSWYQQVLGQGPQFIFQYYEKEERGRGNFPDRFSARQFPNYSSELNVNALLLGDSALYLCASRGHENNSPLHFGNGTRLTVT.

This sequence joins TRBV7-3 and TRBJ2-3; D could derive from TRBD1 or TRBD2 (5 bases each). The CDR3 spans 14 residues. The germline V gene has CDR1 SGHTA and CDR2 FQGTGA. Trimming cost V 2 bases and J 5 bases, with 11 bases left between them. CDR3 residues: CASSLGQRGDTQYF. The CDR3 DNA reads TGTGCCAGCAGCTTAGGGCAGAGGGGAGATACGCAGTATTTT.

V is TRBV27 and J is TRBJ2-1; 10 bases are a match to TRBD2. In germline, CDR1 is MNHEY, CDR2 SMNVEV (reference sequence). V dropped 6 bases and J dropped 0; count of bases not matched to a gene: 2. The CDR3 has 15 amino acids. The CDR3 DNA sequence: TGTGCCAGCAGACTAGCGGGGAGCTCCTACAATGAGCAGTTCTTC. The encoded protein is CASRLAGSSYNEQFF.

This clone has only one observation. V is TRBV4-2 and J is TRBJ2-7; 8 nucleotides align to TRBD2. Unmatched junction bases numbered 11, after V lost 1 base and J lost 3 bases. The germline CDR1 and CDR2 sequences are LGHNA and YNFKEQ. This CDR3 comprises 17 residues. The CDR3 nucleotides read TGTGCCAGCAGCCAAGCCCTGGAGAGCGGGAGACTCTACGAGCAGTACTTC. It encodes CASSQALESGRLYEQYF.